This is a list of T cell receptor beta chains from one sample in a study of blood T cell repertoires in COVID-19. Clones were sequenced by immunoSEQ multiplex PCR, and TCRdb holds only the in-frame ones, with some missing. The table includes hundreds of thousands of clones, about 88% detected once. The sample comprised PBMCs or T cells enriched from blood (not recorded which). These receptors were collected from a woman in her late teens or twenties who had been exposed to COVID-19. CDR3s leave out the opening cysteine and the closing phenylalanine or tryptophan.

>TRBV7-8|11
ASRNTGNTEAF
>TRBV19|13
ASSIRQYMNTEAF
>TRBV27|11
ASSPGTIYEQY
>TRBV3-1/TRBV3-2|13
AAGAGGFSGNTIY
>TRBV7-9|11
ASNLGDNSPLH
>TRBV7-6|13
ASSIGTSGVDEQF
>TRBV5-6|16
ASSTLLTGEFSTDTQY
>TRBV28|12
ASSSPGMNTEAF
>TRBV5-1|12
ASSQGVMNTEAF
>TRBV5-1|12
ASSQREFDYGYT
>TRBV5-7|13
ASSFGTGAAYEQY
>TRBV6-5|14
ASSYGLAGSHYEQY
>TRBV11-2|11
ASTVIANTEAF
>TRBV27|14
ASSLRGTSLDNEQF
>TRBV30|11
AWSGTGYQPQH
>TRBV5-1|14
ASSGYQGHQNNEQF
>TRBV28|13
ASRRTSGSFDEQF
>TRBV6-2/TRBV6-3|13
ASSYSTGGDSPLH
>TRBV7-9|13
ASSQTGVSNQPQH
>TRBV28|16
ASSSWTGGDLDSYEQY
>TRBV20-1|15
SASKRPAVRNTGELF
>TRBV6-4|10
ASSDPGYGYT
>TRBV28|12
ASSAGAPGNTIY
>TRBV25-1|13
ASTPRQGPAYEQY
>TRBV19|9
ASTTEGSYT
>TRBV5-5|14
ASSRYGLAGLNEQF
>TRBV28|13
ASSLGGGAYTEAF
>TRBV28|12
ASSQGGGYTEAF
>TRBV20-1|12
SASISGSIDGYT
>TRBV10-3|15
AISEAPGMGSPYEQY
>TRBV10-2|14
ASSERGGMIGNEQF
>TRBV11-2|14
ASTIGAGGNTGELF
>TRBV28|13
ASSSTSGKRETQY
>TRBV28|14
ASSLYRKPMNTEAF
>TRBV5-6|12
ASSFWTGHGTLH
>TRBV28|13
ASSPPNRGLGEQY
>TRBV28|12
ASSGQALGTEAF
>TRBV18|12
ASSPRPVSETQY
>TRBV7-9|12
ASRYTGTAYEQY
>TRBV7-2|11
ASSPRTSGTQY
>TRBV3-1/TRBV3-2|13
ASSPSAGGPGELF
>TRBV11-3|15
ASSIGGQGARGTEAF
>TRBV10-2|11
ASRTGLESPLH
>TRBV10-3|18
AIKPRVGTSGGSDTGELF
>TRBV7-3|14
ASSPNPQGGPNGYT
>TRBV5-5|12
ASSFDSRATEAF
>TRBV6-5|10
ASSLLNTEAF
>TRBV27|11
ASSLSRVYEQY
>TRBV28|14
ASSVGQGVPGNTIY
>TRBV5-1|15
ASSLSYPAGGNYGYT
>TRBV28|20
ASSLWIGMDRGSSISGNTIY
>TRBV12-3/TRBV12-4|9
ASSLGLEQY
>TRBV6-6|15
ASSPRGGGTLTYEQY
>TRBV11-1|12
ASSSRGQGYEQY
>TRBV7-8|11
ASSPLAAGELF